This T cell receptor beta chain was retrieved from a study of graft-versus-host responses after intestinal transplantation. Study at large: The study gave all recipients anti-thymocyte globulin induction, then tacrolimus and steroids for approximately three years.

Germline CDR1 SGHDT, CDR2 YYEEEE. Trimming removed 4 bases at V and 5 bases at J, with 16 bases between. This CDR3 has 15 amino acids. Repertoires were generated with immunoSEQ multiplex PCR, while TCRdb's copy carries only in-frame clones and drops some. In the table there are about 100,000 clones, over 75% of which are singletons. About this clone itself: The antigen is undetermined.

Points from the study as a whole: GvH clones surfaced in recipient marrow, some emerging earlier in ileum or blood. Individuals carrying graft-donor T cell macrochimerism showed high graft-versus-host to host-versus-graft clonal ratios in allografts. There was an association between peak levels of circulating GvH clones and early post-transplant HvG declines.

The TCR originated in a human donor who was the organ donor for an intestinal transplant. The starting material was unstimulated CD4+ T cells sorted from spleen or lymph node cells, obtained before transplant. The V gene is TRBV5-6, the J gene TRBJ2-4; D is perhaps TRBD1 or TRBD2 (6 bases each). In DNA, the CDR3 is TGTGCCAGCAGCCCGGGAGACAGGTATCAAAACATTCAGTACTTC. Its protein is CASSPGDRYQNIQYF.